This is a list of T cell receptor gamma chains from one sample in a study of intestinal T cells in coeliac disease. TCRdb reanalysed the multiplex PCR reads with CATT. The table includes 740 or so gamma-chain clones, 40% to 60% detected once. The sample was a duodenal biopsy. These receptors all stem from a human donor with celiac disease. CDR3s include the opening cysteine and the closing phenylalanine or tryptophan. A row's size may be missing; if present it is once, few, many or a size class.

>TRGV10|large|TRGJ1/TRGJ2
CAAWGLPYYKKLF
TGTGCTGCGTGGGGTTTACCTTATTATAAGAAACTCTTT
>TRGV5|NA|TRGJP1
CAHWGHQTGGCTGWFKIF
TGTGCCCACTGGGGACACCAGACGGGGGGGTGCACTGGTTGGTTCAAGATATTT
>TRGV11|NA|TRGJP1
CACWISHTSTTGWFKIF
TGTGCCTGCTGGATTAGCCACACTAGTACCACTGGTTGGTTCAAGATATTT
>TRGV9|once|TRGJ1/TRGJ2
CAFVGEPRGKKLF
TGTGCCTTTGTGGGAGAACCGAGGGGTAAGAAACTCTTT
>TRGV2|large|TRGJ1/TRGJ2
CATWDAPYYKKLF
TGTGCCACCTGGGACGCCCCTTATTATAAGAAACTCTTT
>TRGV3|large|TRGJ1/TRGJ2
CATWESWYCYKKLF
TGTGCCACCTGGGAAAGTTGGTATTGTTATAAGAAACTCTTT
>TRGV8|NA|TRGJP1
CATWDRPMPRGWFKIF
TGTGCCACCTGGGATAGGCCTATGCCACGTGGTTGGTTCAAGATATTT
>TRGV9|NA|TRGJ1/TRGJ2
CALWAVRKLF
TGTGCCTTGTGGGCCGTAAGGAAACTCTTT
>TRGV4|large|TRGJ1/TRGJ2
CATWDPLNYYKKLF
TGTGCCACCTGGGATCCCTTGAATTATTATAAGAAACTCTTT
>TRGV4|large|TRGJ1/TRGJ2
CATWDPSHTKKLF
TGTGCCACCTGGGACCCAAGCCATACTAAGAAACTCTTT
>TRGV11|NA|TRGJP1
CACLDSLRPRGFKIF
TGTGCCTGCCTGGACTCGCTACGGCCTCGTGGGTTCAAGATATTT
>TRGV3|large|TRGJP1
CATWGHQTGGCTGWFKIF
TGTGCCACCTGGGGACACCAGACGGGGGGGTGCACTGGTTGGTTCAAGATATTT
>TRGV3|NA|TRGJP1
CAPRSSTGWFKIF
TGTGCACCTCGGAGCAGTACTGGTTGGTTCAAGATATTT
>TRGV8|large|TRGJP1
CATWDRSVGATGWFKIF
TGTGCCACCTGGGATAGGTCGGTGGGTGCCACTGGTTGGTTCAAGATATTT
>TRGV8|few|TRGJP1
CATLRWGTGWFKIF
TGTGCCACCTTAAGGTGGGGTACTGGTTGGTTCAAGATATTT
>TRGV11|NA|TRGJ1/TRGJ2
CACWIRRVPSSNYYKKLF
TGTGCCTGCTGGATTAGGCGTGTCCCAAGTAGCAATTATTATAAGAAACTCTTC
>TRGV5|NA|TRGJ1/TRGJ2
CATWDRPHNPIIKKLF
TGTGCCACCTGGGACAGGCCTCATAATCCTATTATAAAGAAACTCTTT
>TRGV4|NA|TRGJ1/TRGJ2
CATWDPNLCKLF
TGTGCCACCTGGGACCCCAATCTATGCAAACTCTTT
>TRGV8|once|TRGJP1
CATWDRLGPRRWFKLF
TGTGCCACCTGGGATAGGCTGGGACCACGTCGTTGGTTCAAGTTATTT
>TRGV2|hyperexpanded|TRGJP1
CATWAARMGGWFKIF
TGTGCCACCTGGGCGGCCCGAATGGGTGGTTGGTTCAAGATATTT
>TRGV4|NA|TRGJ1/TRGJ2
CATWDGKYKKLF
TGTGCCACCTGGGATGGGAAATATAAGAAACTCTTT
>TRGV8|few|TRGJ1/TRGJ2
CATWDGYKKLF
TGTGCCACCTGGGATGGTTATAAGAAACTCTTC
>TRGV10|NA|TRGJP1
CAAWDSTTGWFKIF
TGTGCTGCGTGGGATTCTACCACTGGTTGGTTCAAGATATTT